These 26 T cell receptor beta chains were all obtained from the same sample, sequenced in a study of T cells in Graves' hyperthyroidism and ophthalmopathy (dated by TCRdb to about 2019). Libraries came from multiplex PCR. The run used an Illumina HiSeq 2000. The TCR beta CDR3 regions were amplified from RNA transcripts. The first round of RT-PCR for the TCR CDR3 was performed with the HTBI primer set and the Qiagen OneStep RT-PCR kit. TCRdb trimmed public reads at Q25 via fastp, called clones via MiXCR and kept in-frame beta chains. Rows with one shared CDR3 protein collapse into an entry with the most common genes and DNA. In all, the sample holds 650,000 to 700,000 distinct CDR3 sequences, and roughly 17% of those were seen once. The top ten hold around 15% of the sample. The sequenced sample was blood. These receptors were collected from a man in his fifties with Graves' hyperthyroidism.

This clonotype was observed at least ten times. The chain has TRBV2 and TRBJ2-1; D is unresolved. Trimming stripped 4 bases from V and 0 bases from J, with 13 bases between. This CDR3 region has 16 residues. CDR1 is SNHLY, CDR2 FYNNEI, per germline. For the CDR3, the DNA is TGTGCCAGCAGTGGGTCTTACGTTAGCTCCTACAATGAGCAGTTCTTC. The encoded protein is CASSGSYVSSYNEQFF.

This clonotype occurred many times. The rearrangement links TRBV27 to TRBJ1-1, with 8 bases fitting TRBD1. CDR1 and CDR2 (germline): MNHEY, SMNVEV (reference sequence). CDR3 length: 15 amino acids. After removal of 4 bases from V and 5 bases from J, the junction contained 9 bases not matched to a gene. Here the CDR3 reads CASSSGQGGETEAFF. The CDR3 DNA is TGTGCCAGCAGTTCTGGACAGGGCGGTGAAACTGAAGCTTTCTTT.

This clonotype has a count of ten or more. The gene calls are TRBV7-2 and TRBJ2-7, with 10 bases identical to TRBD1. The CDR3 loop spans 15 amino acids. The germline CDR1 and CDR2 sequences are SGHTA and FQGNSA. Trimming cost V 2 bases and J 6 bases; bases outside gene matches: 7. The CDR3 here is CASSLSGQGSREQYF. The CDR3 nucleotides read TGTGCCAGCAGCTTATCGGGACAGGGGTCCCGCGAGCAGTACTTC.

The chain joins TRBV19 to TRBJ1-4, with unresolved D. The CDR3 spans 13 residues. CDR1 and CDR2 from the germline V gene are LNHDA and SQIVND (reference sequence). Trimming cost V 6 bases and J 6 bases, with 11 bases left between them. This CDR3 reads CASRSQVHEKLFF. The CDR3 DNA is TGTGCCAGTAGATCCCAGGTGCATGAAAAACTGTTTTTT.

This clonotype was counted at least ten times. The rearrangement links TRBV29-1 to TRBJ1-4; possibly TRBD1 for D (5 bases). The CDR3 extends over 15 amino acids. Trimming pared 7 bases from V and 3 bases from J, leaving 18 bases between. Germline values: CDR1 SQVTM, CDR2 ANQGSEA. CDR3 DNA: TGCAGCGCCACCATATGGGGGGAGGCTAATGAAAAACTGTTTTTT. Its translation: CSATIWGEANEKLFF.

This clonotype was observed many times. The chain has TRBV28 and TRBJ2-7; D unresolved. CDR3 size: 13 residues. Germline assignment: CDR1 MDHEN and CDR2 SYDVKM. V shed 8 bases and J shed 0 bases, with 11 bases lying between them. CDR3: CASVQHSSYEQYF. The CDR3 nucleotides are TGTGCCAGCGTACAACATAGCTCCTACGAGCAGTACTTC.

This clonotype turned up a few times. The gene calls are TRBV7-3 and TRBJ2-1; a weak D match, TRBD2 (6 bases). V was clipped by 6 bases and J by 5 bases, with 20 bases between them. In germline, CDR1 is SGHTA, CDR2 FQGTGA. CDR3 length: 16 amino acids. CDR3 sequence: CASSRQSSRLDNEQFF. DNA of the CDR3: TGTGCCAGCAGTCGACAATCCTCACGACTAGACAATGAGCAGTTCTTC.

This clonotype was observed at least ten times. V usage is TRBV7-8 and J usage is TRBJ2-1; 9 bases are a match to TRBD1. This CDR3 comprises 15 residues. Germline V CDR1 and CDR2: SGHVS, FQNEAQ. V was clipped by 1 base and J by 4 bases; unmatched bases: 2. The CDR3 DNA sequence: TGTGCCAGCAGCTTAGACAGGGGGCTGTACAATGAGCAGTTCTTC. It specifies CASSLDRGLYNEQFF.

This clonotype was seen at least ten times. The rearrangement uses TRBV5-4 and TRBJ1-6; 8 bases are shared with TRBD1. V gave up 4 bases and J gave up 4 bases; unmatched junction bases: 7. The CDR3 spans 16 residues. Germline V gene lookup returns CDR1 SGHNT and CDR2 YYREEE (reference sequence). CDR3 in DNA: TGTGCCAGCAGCCCGGGACAGGAGATTTATAATTCACCCCTCCACTTT. This sequence encodes CASSPGQEIYNSPLHF.

The rearrangement joins TRBV27 to TRBJ1-4; tentative D call: TRBD1 (5 bases). The germline V gene encodes CDR1 MNHEY and CDR2 SMNVEV (reference sequence). The length of the CDR3 is 16 residues. V was pared by 2 bases and J by 9 bases, with 19 bases between. The CDR3 sequence: CASSLGLGQGEQKLFF. Written as DNA, the CDR3 is TGTGCCAGCAGTTTAGGTCTTGGGCAGGGTGAGCAAAAACTGTTTTTT.

To note about this clonotype: A read error may be the cause here, since a much bigger clone is one base away. This chain connects TRBV7-2 to TRBJ2-7; D gene ambiguous. The CDR3 runs to 14 residues. Germline CDR1 is SGHTA and CDR2 is FQGNSA. CDR3 sequence reads: CAGSLESVYYEQYF. CDR3 in DNA: TGTGCCGGCAGCTTAGAGTCGGTTTACTACGAGCAGTACTTC.

This clonotype was seen many times. The chain employs TRBV6-1 and TRBJ2-7, with 10 positions matching TRBD1. The length of the CDR3 is 13 residues. Germline V lookup: CDR1 MNHNS, CDR2 SASEGT. The J segment lost 6 bases and the V segment lost 6 bases, leaving 5 bases of the junction unmatched. The CDR3 loop is CASRYRQGAEQYF. The CDR3 DNA follows: TGTGCCAGCAGATACAGACAGGGGGCCGAGCAGTACTTC.

The genes are TRBV7-2 and TRBJ2-1; maybe TRBD1 (6 bases). Germline values: CDR1 SGHTA, CDR2 FQGNSA. V was cut by 4 bases and J by 6 bases, with 13 bases left in between. The CDR3 totals 14 residues. Here the CDR3 reads CASSYDRFGNEQFF. As DNA, the CDR3 is TGTGCCAGCAGCTACGACAGGTTCGGCAATGAGCAGTTCTTC.

This clonotype showed up many times. V gene TRBV20-1 combines with J gene TRBJ2-1; D is possibly TRBD2 (6 bases). Germline values: CDR1 DFQATT, CDR2 SNEGSKA (reference sequence). Trimming removed 3 bases from V and 9 bases from J, with 12 bases in between. This CDR3 region has 12 residues. The CDR3 region is CSASQLGGEQFF. CDR3 nucleotide sequence: TGCAGTGCTAGTCAATTGGGGGGTGAGCAGTTCTTC.

This clonotype was counted many times. The chain employs TRBV30 and TRBJ2-2; D is unresolved. The germline CDR1 and CDR2 sequences are GTSNPN and SVGIG (reference sequence). The V end lost 1 base, the J end lost 8 bases, and 5 bases lay between the germline ends. The CDR3 totals 11 residues. For the CDR3, the DNA is TGTGCCTGGAGTGGTGGGGGGGAGCTGTTTTTT. Translation: CAWSGGGELFF.

This clonotype was seen only a few times. A much larger clonotype is one base distant, so this may be a read error. The chain couples TRBV18 to TRBJ1-2, with TRBD1 matching 7 bases. V gave up 5 bases and J gave up 8 bases; unmatched junction bases: 8. The CDR3 consists of 13 residues. The germline V gene has CDR1 KGHSH and CDR2 LQKENI. The CDR3 sequence: CASSSDRVHGYTF. Here the CDR3 DNA reads TGTGCCAGCTCATCCGACAGGGTACACGGCTACACCTTC.

This clonotype is a singleton in its sample. The gene calls are TRBV7-9 and TRBJ2-2; 7 bases match TRBD2. This CDR3 region has 21 residues. Germline lookup yields CDR1 SEHNR and CDR2 FQNEAQ (reference sequence). Unmatched junction bases numbered 25, after V lost 4 bases and J lost 5 bases. The CDR3 DNA is TGTGCCAGCAGCTCACCGGCGGGGCAGAATAGCGGGTTCCGACGGACCGGGGAGCTGTTTTTT. It specifies CASSSPAGQNSGFRRTGELFF.

This clonotype has at least ten counts. The chain is built from TRBV29-1 and TRBJ1-1; 7 bases align to TRBD1. This CDR3 spans 13 amino acids. Germline V lookup: CDR1 SQVTM, CDR2 ANQGSEA. V shed 1 base and J 7 bases; nucleotides not matched to a gene: 6. DNA for the CDR3: TGCAGCGTTGAAGTCAATCGGGACAGTGAAGCTTTCTTT. Its translation is CSVEVNRDSEAFF. Full variable domain (outside the CDR3, taken from reference TRBV29-1 and TRBJ1-1): SAVISQKPSRDICQRGTSLTIQCQVDSQVTMMFWYRQQPGQSLTLIATANQGSEATYESGFVIDKFPISRPNLTFSTLTVSNMSPEDSSIYLCSVEVNRDSEAFFGQGTRLTVV.

This clonotype was counted only a few times. DNA for the CDR3: TGTGCCAGCAGTTACGACGGGACTAGTAGCCACGAGCAGTACTTC. Its translation is CASSYDGTSSHEQYF. The chain links TRBV6-2 or TRBV6-3 to TRBJ2-7; 8 bases fit TRBD2. This CDR3 is 15 amino acids long. J gave up 5 bases and V 2 bases, and 8 bases lay outside the gene matches. Germline CDR1 MNHEY, CDR2 SVGEGT.

This clonotype came up many times. The rearrangement links TRBV28 to TRBJ2-1, with D perhaps TRBD2 (6 bases). Germline assignment: CDR1 MDHEN and CDR2 SYDVKM. This CDR3 region has 15 residues. V was cut by 3 bases and J by 8 bases, with 17 bases left in between. CDR3: CASSFGGRPRDEQFF. The CDR3 DNA follows: TGTGCCAGCAGTTTTGGGGGGAGGCCTCGGGATGAGCAGTTCTTC.

This clonotype was seen many times. V gene TRBV24-1 combines with J gene TRBJ2-1, with D perhaps TRBD2 (6 bases). V lost 1 base to trimming and J lost 0 bases, with 9 bases between them. The CDR3 spans 16 residues. CDR1 and CDR2 (germline): KGHDR, SFDVKD. CDR3 in DNA: TGTGCCACCAGTGATTTTGGAGGGAGCTCCTACAATGAGCAGTTCTTC. Its protein product is CATSDFGGSSYNEQFF.

This clonotype was observed a handful of times. The rearrangement joins TRBV28 to TRBJ1-6, with D maybe TRBD1 (6 bases). Trimming removed 5 bases at V and 7 bases at J, with 15 bases between. CDR3 length equals 15 residues. Germline V gene data show CDR1 as MDHEN and CDR2 as SYDVKM. DNA of the CDR3: TGTGCCAGCAGTGCCCGGGACATCCAGAATTCACCCCTCCACTTT. This codes for CASSARDIQNSPLHF.

This clonotype was seen at least ten times. V gene TRBV2 combines with J gene TRBJ1-1, with a possible D match to TRBD1 (5 bases). Deletions cut 10 bases from V and 1 base from J, with 13 bases between. The CDR3 totals 13 residues. Germline CDR1 is SNHLY and CDR2 is FYNNEI. The CDR3 region is CATVNQGNTEAFF. For the CDR3, the DNA is TGTGCCACCGTAAACCAGGGGAACACTGAAGCTTTCTTT.

This clonotype was detected ten times or more. V and J are TRBV20-1 and TRBJ2-1, with a possible D match to TRBD2 (6 bases). This CDR3 has 14 amino acids. CDR1 is DFQATT and CDR2 is SNEGSKA in the germline V gene (reference sequence). V was shortened by 6 bases and J by 3 bases, with 15 bases between the two germline ends. CDR3: CSAHGGGYYNEQFF. The CDR3 DNA is TGCAGTGCCCACGGTGGGGGGTACTACAATGAGCAGTTCTTC.

This clonotype was observed at least ten times. The chain uses TRBV12-3 or TRBV12-4 and TRBJ2-6, with TRBD1 matching over 7 bases. The CDR3 has 17 amino acids. V was pared by 4 bases and J by 0 bases, with 6 bases of the junction left unmatched. CDR3 nucleotide sequence: TGTGCCAGCAGTTCACGACAGGGTAGCTCTGGGGCCAACGTCCTGACTTTC. Translating gives CASSSRQGSSGANVLTF.

This clonotype was counted many times. The gene calls are TRBV12-3 or TRBV12-4 and TRBJ2-3, with a tentative D call TRBD2 (6 bases). The V gene lost 6 bases and the J gene lost 2 bases, with 18 bases spanning the gap. This CDR3 is built from 16 residues. This CDR3 is CASSLRLAQYTDTQYF. CDR3 sequence (DNA): TGTGCCAGCAGCCTTAGGCTAGCGCAGTACACAGATACGCAGTATTTT.